This T cell receptor (beta chain) was recovered during a study of T cells in narcolepsy (dated by TCRdb to the late 2010s). With regard to the full study: Patients with narcolepsy type 1 or type 2 (NT1, NT2) were enrolled in the study together with healthy control donors. To look for autoreactive T cells in narcolepsy patients that target self-antigens of hypocretin neurons (hypocretin, TRIB2), the study used TCR Vbeta sequencing to follow clonotypes in blood and CSF. General conclusions and limits of the study: Plots comparing CSF and blood CD4+ T cell clonotypes from the same patient highlighted HCRT-specific and TRIB2-specific autoreactive clonotypes. Some blood memory CD4+ repertoires from patients and controls contained no sequences matching autoreactive T cell clones. Autoreactive clonotypes were reported to be detected serially in the blood of the same patients and of different patients, but not in the blood of healthy controls. Patients and controls had similar numbers of sequenced blood memory CD4+ clonotypes, with averages of around 39,000 in patients and 30,000 to 35,000 in controls.

For TCR Vbeta sequencing, memory CD4+ T cells were sorted ex vivo from the peripheral blood of both healthy controls and narcolepsy patients. Only one count was recorded for this clone. Its recognized antigen is unknown. Per-nucleotide qualities are absent, and no much larger clonotype sits a single base away. The library relied on the immunoSEQ multiplex PCR assay. This is the immuneACCESS table as TCRdb keeps it, with only in-frame sequences that have V and J called. A part of the clones is gone; compared with another copy, unresolved V genes explain less than half, and the rest is unexplained. The sample has more than 20,000 clones on record, approximately 77% of them singletons. The top ten hold less than 1.3% of the sample. CDR1 and CDR2, per the germline V gene, are SGHDT and YYEEEE. Counted from cysteine to phenylalanine, this CDR3 has 13 amino acids. Only the CDR3 portion is preserved as DNA: 39 bases, with reading frame beginning at the first base.

Here the chain combines TRBV5-6 and TRBJ2-5, with no confidently assigned D gene. The last part of the DNA fits TRBJ2-7 better; the J call may be wrong. The specimen was memory (CD45RA-) CD4+ T cells from blood. The meaning of the sample's cell subset or site label: memory T cells sorted ex vivo from peripheral blood. This sequence originates from a human donor in good health. The CDR3 has the sequence CASSIRGRGEQYF. In nucleotide form, the sequence is TGTGCCAGCAGCATCCGCGGTCGCGGCGAGCAGTACTTC.